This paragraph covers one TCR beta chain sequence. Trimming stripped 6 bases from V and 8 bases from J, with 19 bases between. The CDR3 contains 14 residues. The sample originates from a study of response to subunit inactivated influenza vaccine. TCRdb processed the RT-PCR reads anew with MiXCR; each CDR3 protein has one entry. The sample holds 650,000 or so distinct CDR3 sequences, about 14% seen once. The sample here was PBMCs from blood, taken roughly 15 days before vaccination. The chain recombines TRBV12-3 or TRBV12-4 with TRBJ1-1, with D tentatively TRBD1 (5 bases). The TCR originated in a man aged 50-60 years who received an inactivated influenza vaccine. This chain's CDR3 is CASSPPLPGTEAFF. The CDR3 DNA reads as TGTGCCAGCAGCCCTCCCCTGCCTGGGACCGAAGCTTTCTTT.